This T cell receptor beta chain comes out of a study of response to subunit inactivated influenza vaccine. Study-level findings and limits: Researchers suggested that each seasonal influenza vaccination recruits few new T cells.

CDR1 KGHDR and CDR2 SFDVKD come from the germline V gene. Trimming stripped 5 bases from V and 6 bases from J, with 5 bases between. This CDR3 has 11 amino acids. TCRdb reprocessed the RT-PCR reads via MiXCR and lists one record per CDR3 protein. The sample has around 650,000 distinct CDR3 sequences; approximately 15% are singletons. A note on this clonotype: As yet, its antigen is unknown.

The TCR was taken from a man in his fifties who received an inactivated influenza vaccine. The chain recombines TRBV24-1 with TRBJ2-3; D remains unclear. The sample here was PBMCs from blood, taken 12 days after vaccination. The CDR3 loop reads CATSAVDTQYF. The DNA of the CDR3 is TGTGCCACCAGTGCGGTTGATACGCAGTATTTT.